A selection of T cell receptor beta chains follows, all from one sample in a study of T-cell reconstitution after alpha-beta-depleted transplantation in children. TCRdb reprocessed the PCR reads with MiXCR, giving one entry per CDR3 protein. The table lists approximately 300,000 distinct CDR3 sequences, 11% of them singletons. The specimen comprised peripheral blood, sampled 180 days after TCRalphabeta/CD19-depleted stem cell transplant. The receptor set was obtained from a male patient between 2 and 10 years old who had a stem cell transplant for chronic granulomatous disease, so the T cells may come from the graft donor. Both conserved end residues are part of each CDR3. D genes are given only for firm matches. The size entry is marked missing in some rows and otherwise reads once, few, many or a size class.

cdr3_nt cdr3_aa d_call clone_size j_call v_call
TGTGCCAGCAGCTTAGGCCAACCTACGCAGTATTTT CASSLGQPTQYF NA few TRBJ2-3 TRBV7-8
TGTGCCAGCAGCCTGACAGGGCTCCCGGAGACCCAGTACTTC CASSLTGLPETQYF TRBD1 many TRBJ2-5 TRBV7-6
TGTGCCAGCAGCCTGGGACAGGGGTTTTACAATGAGCAGTTCTTC CASSLGQGFYNEQFF TRBD1 many TRBJ2-1 TRBV6-1
TGTGCCAGCAGTTTAGTCACGGGAGCAAATTCACCCCTCCACTTT CASSLVTGANSPLHF NA many TRBJ1-6 TRBV12-3/TRBV12-4
TGCAGCGTTGCCCGGGCCTACAATGAGCAGTTCTTC CSVARAYNEQFF NA many TRBJ2-1 TRBV29-1
TGCGCCAGCAGTGGGAAGGGCGGGGGAGAGACCCAGTACTTC CASSGKGGGETQYF TRBD2 many TRBJ2-5 TRBV5-1
TGCGCCAGCAGCTTAGCAGCGGGGTTCTACAATGAGCAGTTCTTC CASSLAAGFYNEQFF TRBD2 many TRBJ2-1 TRBV5-1
TGCAGCGTGACCCCGGGACTAGCGGAAAACATTCAGTACTTC CSVTPGLAENIQYF TRBD2 many TRBJ2-4 TRBV29-1
TGTACCAGCAGCTTAGCCGGGGATACGCAGTATTTT CTSSLAGDTQYF NA NA TRBJ2-3 TRBV7-2
TGTGCCAGCAGCTTATGGGAGCGGATCTACAATGAGCAGTTCTTC CASSLWERIYNEQFF NA many TRBJ2-1 TRBV11-2
TGTGCCATCAGTGATCCTAGCGGGACCCAAGAGACCCAGTACTTC CAISDPSGTQETQYF TRBD2 many TRBJ2-5 TRBV10-3
TGCGCCAGCAGCTTACCGGGACAGAACACCGGGGAGCTGTTTTTT CASSLPGQNTGELFF NA few TRBJ2-2 TRBV5-1
TGTGCCAGCAGTCCTCATAGACCCCCCTACGAGCAGTACTTC CASSPHRPPYEQYF NA many TRBJ2-7 TRBV28
TGTGCCAGCAGTTCAAGGGGGGGGTCAGATGAGCAGTTCTTC CASSSRGGSDEQFF NA many TRBJ2-1 TRBV27
TGTGCCAGCAGCTCGGACAGGGGGCGGAATGAGCAGTTCTTC CASSSDRGRNEQFF TRBD1 NA TRBJ2-1 TRBV5-5
TGTGCCAGCAGCCCGGGACAGGGCTGGGGCACAGATACGCAGTATTTT CASSPGQGWGTDTQYF TRBD1 many TRBJ2-3 TRBV7-3
TGTGCCATCCCGGGACAGGGGGCATCCGGGGAGCTGTTTTTT CAIPGQGASGELFF TRBD1 many TRBJ2-2 TRBV10-3
TGCGCCAGCAGCCCTTGGACAGGGAATGGGGCCAACGTCCTGACTTTC CASSPWTGNGANVLTF TRBD1 many TRBJ2-6 TRBV5-1
TGTGCCAGCAGCTTAGTTGTTGGCATCGCGAGCCCTACAGATACGCAGTATTTT CASSLVVGIASPTDTQYF NA many TRBJ2-3 TRBV11-1
TGTGCCAGCATGTATATTGAGAACACTGAAGCTTTCTTT CASMYIENTEAFF NA many TRBJ1-1 TRBV12-3/TRBV12-4
TGTGCCAGCTCACCGACAGGGAGCGATCAGCCCCAGCATTTT CASSPTGSDQPQHF TRBD1 many TRBJ1-5 TRBV18
TGTGCCAGCAGTTTGCATGGACTAGCGGGAGTGTCGGCCAAAAACATTCAGTACTTC CASSLHGLAGVSAKNIQYF TRBD2 few TRBJ2-4 TRBV28
TGTGCCAGCTCCGGTCGGGGCCCTTCCTACGAGCAGTACTTC CASSGRGPSYEQYF NA many TRBJ2-7 TRBV25-1
TGTGCCAGCAGCTTTAGGCAGCTAGCACATGAGCAGTTCTTC CASSFRQLAHEQFF NA many TRBJ2-1 TRBV7-2
TGCGCCAGCAGCCTCGGGACTAGCGGGAGCGGGGAGCTGTTTTTT CASSLGTSGSGELFF TRBD2 many TRBJ2-2 TRBV5-1